This entry lists 26 T cell receptor beta chains sequenced from one sample in a study of T cell responses to AZD1222 COVID-19 vaccine. Profiling relied on immunoSEQ multiplex PCR, and the TCRdb table lists in-frame clones only, not all of them. The table lists 90,000 to 95,000 clones, about 88% of them singletons, with about 19% in the top ten. The sample consisted of peripheral blood, taken on day 0 of AZD1222 vaccination. The receptors were sampled from an adult in good health.

The chain recombines TRBV7-2 with TRBJ2-2; 8 bases map to TRBD1. Trimming removed 6 bases from V and 5 bases from J; junction bases left unmatched: 8. This CDR3 is built from 15 residues. The germline V gene has CDR1 SGHTA and CDR2 FQGNSA. The CDR3 is CASSRNRGRTGELFF. The CDR3, as DNA: TGTGCCAGCAGTCGAAACAGGGGGAGAACCGGGGAGCTGTTTTTT. Looking up the rest from reference TRBV7-2 and TRBJ2-2 gives the full variable domain: GAGVSQSPSNKVTEKGKDVELRCDPISGHTALYWYRQSLGQGLEFLIYFQGNSAPDKSGLPSDRFSAERTGGSVSTLTIQRTQQEDSAVYLCASSRNRGRTGELFFGEGSRLTVL.

This clone was counted a few times. This chain uses TRBV9 with TRBJ1-1; 7 bases match TRBD1. The germline V gene encodes CDR1 SGDLS and CDR2 YYNGEE. The CDR3 is made up of 15 amino acids. V trimming: 4 bases; J trimming: 2 bases; junction bases outside the gene matches: 8. Written as DNA, the CDR3 is TGTGCCAGCAGCCTAGGACAGGCCGGAAACACTGAAGCTTTCTTT. The encoded protein is CASSLGQAGNTEAFF.

The J gene is TRBJ1-4, the V gene TRBV9; 9 bases agree with TRBD1. This CDR3 comprises 15 residues. The V and J ends lost 0 bases and 5 bases, in that order; junction bases with no gene match: 2. Germline CDR1 and CDR2: SGDLS and YYNGEE. The CDR3, as DNA: TGTGCCAGCAGCGTAGGGGACAGGGACAATGAAAAACTGTTTTTT. This gives the protein CASSVGDRDNEKLFF. The full variable domain, completed using reference TRBV9 and TRBJ1-4, is DSGVTQTPKHLITATGQRVTLRCSPRSGDLSVYWYQQSLDQGLQFLIQYYNGEERAKGNILERFSAQQFPDLHSELNLSSLELGDSALYFCASSVGDRDNEKLFFGSGTQLSVL.

The V call is TRBV19, the J call TRBJ1-3, with unresolved D. The CDR3 totals 15 residues. Germline V gene lookup returns CDR1 LNHDA and CDR2 SQIVND (reference sequence). Trimming cost V 7 bases and J 0 bases, with 13 bases left between them. CDR3 bases: TGTGCCAGTATGAACAGATTAATCTCTGGAAACACCATATATTTT. It is translated as CASMNRLISGNTIYF. Based on the CDR3 plus reference TRBV19 and TRBJ1-3, the full variable domain is DGGITQSPKYLFRKEGQNVTLSCEQNLNHDAMYWYRQDPGQGLRLIYYSQIVNDFQKGDIAEGYSVSREKKESFPLTVTSAQKNPTAFYLCASMNRLISGNTIYFGEGSWLTVV.

The chain employs TRBV10-3 and TRBJ1-2; a possible D gene is TRBD1 (5 bases). The CDR3 runs 15 residues. Germline CDR1 ENHRY, CDR2 SYGVKD. V dropped 3 bases and J dropped 1 base, with 12 bases sitting between them. As DNA, the CDR3 is TGTGCCATCAGTGAAGGGCAGGGCCATAACTATGGCTACACCTTC. It specifies CAISEGQGHNYGYTF.

This clone was recorded a few times. The CDR3: CASSLRRGGDYGYTF. CDR3 nucleotide sequence: TGTGCCAGCAGCTTGAGGCGGGGAGGCGACTATGGCTACACCTTC. The V gene is TRBV5-8, the J gene TRBJ1-2; no firm D call. The CDR3 contains 15 residues. The ends were cut back, 1 base at V and 3 bases at J, with 13 bases in the middle. Germline V gene data show CDR1 as SGHTS and CDR2 as YDEGEE.

The V gene is TRBV5-1, the J gene TRBJ1-5; 9 nucleotides align to TRBD1. The CDR3 is 16 amino acids. Germline assignment: CDR1 SGHRS and CDR2 YFSETQ. The ends lost 3 bases at V and 3 bases at J; junction bases unmatched: 7. CDR3 protein: CASSSTGGDYNQPQHF. For the CDR3, the DNA is TGCGCCAGCAGCTCGACAGGGGGTGACTACAATCAGCCCCAGCATTTT.

The chain has TRBV7-9 and TRBJ1-3; D unclear. Germline V lookup: CDR1 SEHNR, CDR2 FQNEAQ (reference sequence). The V end lost 1 base, the J end lost 2 bases, and 6 bases lay between the germline ends. There are 14 residues in the CDR3. The CDR3 is CASSLDGTGNTIYF. The CDR3 region has the DNA TGTGCCAGCAGCTTAGACGGGACTGGAAACACCATATATTTT. Complete variable domain (other parts from reference TRBV7-9 and TRBJ1-3): DTGVSQNPRHKITKRGQNVTFRCDPISEHNRLYWYRQTLGQGPEFLTYFQNEAQLEKSRLLSDRFSAERPKGSFSTLEIQRTEQGDSAMYLCASSLDGTGNTIYFGEGSWLTVV.

J is TRBJ2-2 and V is TRBV29-1; 11 bases agree with TRBD2. The CDR3 is made up of 16 amino acids. Trimming took 4 bases from V and 6 from J; bases not matched to a gene: 10. The V gene's germline CDR1 is SQVTM and CDR2 ANQGSEA. The CDR3, as DNA: TGCAGCGTTGGGGGGTCCGGGACTAGCGGTTCCGGGGAGCTGTTTTTT. The encoded protein is CSVGGSGTSGSGELFF.

The chain uses TRBV6-5 and TRBJ1-2; D is perhaps TRBD1 (6 bases). CDR1 and CDR2 from the germline V gene are MNHEY and SVGAGI. Trimming took off 2 bases at V and 3 bases at J, with 7 bases between the two ends. CDR3 length: 13 residues. The CDR3 spells CASSYGGYYGYTF. In DNA form, the CDR3 reads TGTGCCAGCAGTTACGGGGGCTACTATGGCTACACCTTC.

There are many counts of this clone. The chain joins TRBV27 to TRBJ2-5, with D possibly being TRBD1 (5 bases). The germline V gene has CDR1 MNHEY and CDR2 SMNVEV (reference sequence). Trimming cost V 8 bases and J 5 bases, with 21 bases left between them. The CDR3 consists of 15 residues. Here the CDR3 reads CASRPYNARGETQYF. The CDR3 nucleotides read TGTGCCAGCCGTCCTTATAACGCTAGGGGTGAGACCCAGTACTTC.

V is TRBV19 and J is TRBJ1-2, with TRBD1 as a possible D gene (6 bases). There are 14 residues in the CDR3. Trimming removed 3 bases from V and 4 bases from J, with 12 bases in between. Germline-derived CDR1 and CDR2 are LNHDA and SQIVND (reference sequence). The CDR3 here is CASSISGGLYGYTF. The CDR3 bases are TGTGCCAGTAGTATCTCTGGGGGCCTCTATGGCTACACCTTC.

The genes are TRBV18 and TRBJ1-5, with a possible D match to TRBD1 (5 bases). This CDR3 has 14 residues. Trimming cost V 6 bases and J 2 bases, with 11 bases left between them. Germline V CDR1 and CDR2: KGHSH, LQKENI. The CDR3 here is CASSLGGGNQPQHF. The CDR3 DNA reads as TGTGCCAGCTCCCTCGGGGGGGGCAATCAGCCCCAGCATTTT.

The rearrangement uses TRBV19 and TRBJ2-3; D gene ambiguous. Trimming removed 7 bases at V and 1 base at J, with 12 bases between. The CDR3 runs to 14 residues. Germline CDR1 is LNHDA and CDR2 is SQIVND (reference sequence). The CDR3 DNA is TGTGCCAGTACCACATTCGGACGCACAGATACGCAGTATTTT. Residues: CASTTFGRTDTQYF.

The V and J genes are TRBV28 and TRBJ1-6; the D gene is possibly TRBD1 (5 bases). The CDR3 sequence is 17 residues long. V lost 5 bases, J lost 0 bases, and 14 bases lay in between. Germline V lookup: CDR1 MDHEN, CDR2 SYDVKM. The CDR3: CASSPLPGDSYNSPLHF. The CDR3 nucleotides are TGTGCCAGCAGTCCCCTGCCGGGGGACTCCTATAATTCACCCCTCCACTTT.

The rearrangement uses TRBV20-1 and TRBJ2-5, with D possibly TRBD1 on 5 matching bases. Between the trimmed V and J ends, which lost 7 bases and 4 bases, there was a span of 10 bases. The CDR3 length is 11 residues. From germline, CDR1 is DFQATT and CDR2 SNEGSKA (reference sequence). This CDR3 reads CSVDRGETQYF. The CDR3 bases are TGCAGTGTGGATAGGGGAGAGACCCAGTACTTC.

This clone was recorded only once. The rearrangement uses TRBV7-2 and TRBJ2-5; 9 nucleotides agree with TRBD2. CDR3 size: 15 residues. Germline lookup yields CDR1 SGHTA and CDR2 FQGNSA. V shed 5 bases and J 5 bases; nucleotides not matched to a gene: 9. CDR3: CASSTSAGGLETQYF. CDR3 nucleotides: TGTGCCAGCAGCACCTCTGCGGGGGGGCTGGAGACCCAGTACTTC. The variable domain in full, with the rest retrieved from reference TRBV7-2 and TRBJ2-5, is GAGVSQSPSNKVTEKGKDVELRCDPISGHTALYWYRQSLGQGLEFLIYFQGNSAPDKSGLPSDRFSAERTGGSVSTLTIQRTQQEDSAVYLCASSTSAGGLETQYFGPGTRLLVL.

The rearrangement uses TRBV7-6 and TRBJ2-3; tentative D call: TRBD1 (6 bases). This CDR3 is 16 amino acids long. V lost 5 bases and J lost 0, with 15 bases in between. CDR1 and CDR2 (germline): SGHVS, FNYEAQ. The CDR3 region is CASSQLGTKSTDTQYF. CDR3 nucleotides: TGTGCCAGCAGCCAGCTCGGGACAAAGAGCACAGATACGCAGTATTTT.

The CDR3 spells CASGWWVGQGTYEQYF. CDR3 coding DNA: TGTGCTAGTGGTTGGTGGGTTGGACAGGGTACCTACGAGCAGTACTTC. The gene calls are TRBV12-5 and TRBJ2-7; 8 nucleotides match TRBD1. After removal of 4 bases from V and 2 bases from J, the junction contained 10 bases not matched to a gene. Germline CDR1 and CDR2: LGHNT and FRNRAP. The CDR3 contains 16 residues.

In DNA, the CDR3 is TGTGCCAGCAGCTCCTATAGCGGGAGTTCCTACAATGAGCAGTTCTTC. This sequence encodes CASSSYSGSSYNEQFF. V usage is TRBV11-1 and J usage is TRBJ2-1; 9 bases align to TRBD2. With 4 bases clipped from V and 1 base from J, the junction kept 5 bases outside the gene matches. The germline V gene encodes CDR1 SGHAT and CDR2 FQDESV (reference sequence). The CDR3 has 16 amino acids.

The chain couples TRBV19 to TRBJ1-2; 8 bases fit TRBD1. Germline V gene sequence: CDR1 LNHDA, CDR2 SQIVND (reference sequence). The CDR3 has 17 amino acids. Trimming at V came to 5 bases and at J to 3 bases, leaving 14 bases not matched to a gene. In DNA, the CDR3 is TGTGCCAGTAGTCTTTCCACGCGGACAGGGCGAGACTATGGCTACACCTTC. It translates to CASSLSTRTGRDYGYTF.

This chain connects TRBV19 to TRBJ1-2; D not certain. This CDR3 region has 13 residues. V was shortened by 3 bases and J by 4 bases, with 9 bases between the two germline ends. CDR1 LNHDA and CDR2 SQIVND come from the germline V gene (reference sequence). The CDR3: CASSISLPYGYTF. In DNA, the CDR3 is TGTGCCAGTAGTATTAGCCTGCCCTATGGCTACACCTTC. Together with reference TRBV19 and TRBJ1-2, the CDR3 gives the full variable domain: DGGITQSPKYLFRKEGQNVTLSCEQNLNHDAMYWYRQDPGQGLRLIYYSQIVNDFQKGDIAEGYSVSREKKESFPLTVTSAQKNPTAFYLCASSISLPYGYTFGSGTRLTVV.

The rearrangement links TRBV9 to TRBJ2-7; 7 bases are a match to TRBD2. Germline CDR1 reads SGDLS; CDR2 reads YYNGEE. V trimming: 4 bases; J trimming: 5 bases; junction bases outside the gene matches: 15. This CDR3 contains 16 residues. Here the CDR3 DNA reads TGTGCCAGCAGCCAGAGCGGGGCCCCCCCTAGCAACGAGCAGTACTTC. Encoded protein: CASSQSGAPPSNEQYF.

The chain links TRBV5-5 to TRBJ2-2, with 8 positions matching TRBD2. Germline CDR1 and CDR2: SGHKS and YYEKEE (reference sequence). The CDR3 is 15 residues long. Unmatched junction bases numbered 6, after V lost 4 bases and J lost 4 bases. The CDR3 DNA is TGTGCCAGCAGCCTCAGCGGGAGAAGCACCGGGGAGCTGTTTTTT. It specifies CASSLSGRSTGELFF.

V usage is TRBV28 and J usage is TRBJ1-5, with D unclear. V was cut by 4 bases and J by 4 bases, with 14 bases left in between. CDR1 is MDHEN, CDR2 SYDVKM, per germline. The CDR3 extends over 15 amino acids. CDR3 sequence (DNA): TGTGCCAGCAGTTACACTCGGTTAGGGAATCAGCCCCAGCATTTT. Amino acids: CASSYTRLGNQPQHF.

This sequence joins TRBV7-6 and TRBJ2-3, with 7 bases lining up with TRBD2. The V and J ends lost 0 bases and 3 bases, in that order; junction bases with no gene match: 6. The CDR3 runs to 16 residues. From germline, CDR1 is SGHVS and CDR2 FNYEAQ. CDR3 protein: CASSLAPGLVTDTQYF. The CDR3 DNA sequence: TGTGCCAGCAGCTTAGCTCCTGGACTAGTAACAGATACGCAGTATTTT.